This is a list of T cell receptor beta chains from one sample in a study of regulatory T cells in long-lasting Graves disease. In TCRdb, the multiplex PCR reads were re-called with MiXCR into one record per CDR3 protein. The sample includes approximately 690,000 distinct CDR3 sequences, 25% to 30% of them seen just once. This material consisted of peripheral blood mononuclear cells (PBMCs), taken when the disease was refractory, from a patient treated with antithyroid drugs. Source of these receptors: a female donor with Graves disease. Both conserved end residues are part of each CDR3. The order of the fields is D gene, V gene, clone size, J gene, CDR3 protein, CDR3 DNA. D genes are given only for firm matches. For some rows the clone size is stated as once, few or many, or as a class when expanded; others skip it.

d_call: .
v_call: TRBV12-3/TRBV12-4
clone_size: many
j_call: TRBJ1-2
cdr3_aa: CASSRYPRAANGYTF
cdr3_nt: TGTGCCAGCAGTCGTTACCCCCGTGCGGCCAATGGCTACACCTTC

d_call: .
v_call: TRBV6-1
clone_size: few
j_call: TRBJ2-5
cdr3_aa: CASSANSGETQYF
cdr3_nt: TGTGCCAGCAGTGCCAACAGTGGGGAGACCCAGTACTTC

d_call: .
v_call: TRBV30
clone_size: once
j_call: TRBJ2-2
cdr3_aa: CAWSTPSGELFF
cdr3_nt: TGTGCCTGGAGCACTCCCTCCGGGGAGCTGTTTTTT

d_call: .
v_call: TRBV29-1
clone_size: few
j_call: TRBJ2-5
cdr3_aa: CSVSDNQETQYF
cdr3_nt: TGCAGCGTTTCCGACAACCAAGAGACCCAGTACTTC

d_call: .
v_call: TRBV6-1
clone_size: .
j_call: TRBJ2-7
cdr3_aa: CASRVAGDYEQYF
cdr3_nt: TGTGCCAGCAGGGTGGCAGGGGACTACGAGCAGTACTTC

d_call: TRBD1
v_call: TRBV19
clone_size: .
j_call: TRBJ1-2
cdr3_aa: CASSKPPGQGALFGYTF
cdr3_nt: TGTGCCAGTAGTAAGCCACCGGGACAGGGGGCATTATTTGGCTACACCTTC

d_call: .
v_call: TRBV27
clone_size: many
j_call: TRBJ1-1
cdr3_aa: CASSPGQSLNTEAFF
cdr3_nt: TGTGCCAGCAGTCCAGGACAGAGTCTGAACACTGAAGCTTTCTTT

d_call: .
v_call: TRBV29-1
clone_size: many
j_call: TRBJ1-5
cdr3_aa: CSVGGQNQPQHF
cdr3_nt: TGCAGCGTAGGAGGACAGAATCAGCCCCAGCATTTT

d_call: TRBD2
v_call: TRBV6-6
clone_size: .
j_call: TRBJ2-5
cdr3_aa: CASSYSELLGGETQYF
cdr3_nt: TGTGCCAGCAGTTACTCGGAACTATTGGGAGGGGAGACCCAGTACTTC

d_call: .
v_call: TRBV27
clone_size: few
j_call: TRBJ2-7
cdr3_aa: CASSLSAGLPYEQYF
cdr3_nt: TGTGCCAGCAGTTTATCTGCGGGCCTCCCCTACGAGCAGTACTTC

d_call: .
v_call: TRBV19
clone_size: few
j_call: TRBJ1-5
cdr3_aa: CASVGGDGFWSNQPQHF
cdr3_nt: TGTGCCAGCGTGGGGGGGGACGGTTTTTGGAGCAATCAGCCCCAGCATTTT

d_call: TRBD2
v_call: TRBV12-3/TRBV12-4
clone_size: .
j_call: TRBJ2-2
cdr3_aa: CASSFGTGGNTGELFF
cdr3_nt: TGTGCCAGCAGTTTCGGGACGGGGGGGAACACCGGGGAGCTGTTTTTT

d_call: TRBD2
v_call: TRBV6-2/TRBV6-3
clone_size: .
j_call: TRBJ2-1
cdr3_aa: CASSRTSGSMVFLYNEQFF
cdr3_nt: TGTGCCAGCAGCCGGACTAGCGGGAGCATGGTGTTCCTCTACAATGAGCAGTTCTTC

d_call: TRBD1
v_call: TRBV6-2/TRBV6-3
clone_size: .
j_call: TRBJ1-4
cdr3_aa: CASSWTGENEKLFF
cdr3_nt: TGTGCCAGCAGTTGGACAGGGGAAAATGAAAAACTGTTTTTT

d_call: .
v_call: TRBV7-9
clone_size: few
j_call: TRBJ1-1
cdr3_aa: CASSSPRTVGDTEAFF
cdr3_nt: TGTGCCAGCAGCTCTCCCCGGACAGTAGGGGACACTGAAGCTTTCTTT

d_call: .
v_call: TRBV6-1
clone_size: .
j_call: TRBJ2-2
cdr3_aa: CASSDVGVAGELFF
cdr3_nt: TGTGCCAGCAGTGATGTTGGGGTCGCCGGGGAGCTGTTTTTT

d_call: TRBD1
v_call: TRBV5-1
clone_size: few
j_call: TRBJ1-2
cdr3_aa: CASSRGRGTVYGYTF
cdr3_nt: TGCGCCAGCAGCCGGGGGCGAGGGACAGTATATGGCTACACCTTC